Sequencing of this TCR beta chain was carried out in a study of blood T cell repertoires in COVID-19. The data were produced by immunoSEQ multiplex PCR, yet TCRdb's version contains in-frame clones alone and is incomplete. The sample shows over 250,000 clones, over 80% of them seen only once. The CDR3 spans 14 residues. Trimming left V 2 bases short and J 2 bases short, with 10 bases between. Germline loops: CDR1 SGDLS, CDR2 YYNGEE. V gene TRBV9 combines with J gene TRBJ1-2, with D possibly matching TRBD1 (5 bases). The source of this sequence is a woman under 30 who had recovered from COVID-19. Input material: PBMCs or T cells enriched from blood (not recorded which). The CDR3 loop reads CASSVGHTNYGYTF. CDR3 in DNA: TGTGCCAGCAGCGTTGGACACACCAACTATGGCTACACCTTC.